Here is one TCR beta chain with its context. This record belongs to a study of blood T cell repertoires in COVID-19. The repertoire was sequenced with immunoSEQ multiplex PCR; TCRdb's copy has only in-frame clones and lacks some. The sample lists under 65,000 clones; 70% to 90% were seen once. The V and J ends lost 8 bases and 5 bases respectively, with 15 bases between them. Per the germline V gene, CDR1 is SGHAT and CDR2 is FQNNGV. The CDR3 consists of 13 residues. The TCR originated in a man aged 55 to 70 with acute or convalescent COVID-19. Source material: peripheral blood. The gene calls are TRBV11-2 and TRBJ2-5; D is ambiguous. The CDR3 sequence is CASHTSGWETQYF. The CDR3 bases are TGTGCCAGCCACACATCCGGGTGGGAGACCCAGTACTTC.